This note documents a single T cell receptor beta chain sequence. The CDR3 length is 13 residues. Germline lookup yields CDR1 LNHNV and CDR2 YYDKDF (reference sequence). The sample belongs to a study of CXCR3-negative and CXCR3-positive naive CD8 T cells. All TRB cDNA libraries came from 5' RACE performed with UMI labels. Each CDR3 protein gets one entry in TCRdb, which reprocessed the 5' RACE reads and gives no DNA. With around 140,000 distinct CDR3 sequences in the sample, the ten largest clones hold about 0.48%. Sequencing used naive CXCR3- CD8+ T cells from blood. The subset: CD45RO-CCR7+CD27+CD95- naive CD8+ T cells lacking CXCR3 (TNR3-). The receptor's source is a human donor in good health. Some clones in this sample may be carry-over from other donors' samples. The J gene is TRBJ2-5, the V gene TRBV15; TCRdb picks TRBD1, but there is no DNA to check that call. Here the CDR3 reads CATGRTEKETQYF.